Below are 12 T cell receptor beta chains sequenced from a single sample in a study of pediatric ulcerative colitis. This table comes from immunoSEQ multiplex PCR, and its TCRdb copy is limited to in-frame clones, with some not included. The table lists tens of thousands of clones, 85% to 90% of them singletons, with around 3.5% in the top ten. Sequences were obtained from blood. The receptors come from a boy aged 5 to 17 with severe ulcerative colitis.

J is TRBJ1-1 and V is TRBV29-1; D gene uncertain. CDR1 is SQVTM, CDR2 ANQGSEA, per germline. Trimming took off 3 bases at V and 4 bases at J, with 9 bases between the two ends. This CDR3 has 12 amino acids. The CDR3 sequence is CSVEGSTTEAFF. CDR3 bases: TGCAGCGTTGAGGGTAGTACCACTGAAGCTTTCTTT.

The CDR3 DNA sequence: TGCGCCAGCAGCTTGGAACCAGCGGGAGGGGTATTCCGCGAGCAGTACTTC. Translation: CASSLEPAGGVFREQYF. The rearrangement links TRBV5-1 to TRBJ2-7; 10 nucleotides agree with TRBD2. This CDR3 contains 17 residues. Germline trimming cut 0 bases from V and 6 bases from J; bases unmatched to any gene: 12. In germline, CDR1 is SGHRS, CDR2 YFSETQ.

This clone was seen a handful of times. The rearrangement uses TRBV4-1 and TRBJ2-7; tentative D call: TRBD1 (6 bases). From germline, CDR1 is MGHRA and CDR2 YSYEKL. There are 15 residues in the CDR3. The germline V and J ends were trimmed by 5 bases and 0 bases, with 14 bases remaining between them. This CDR3 reads CASSETGRLSYEQYF. DNA for the CDR3: TGCGCCAGCAGCGAGACAGGTCGTCTCTCCTACGAGCAGTACTTC.

The rearrangement links TRBV27 to TRBJ1-5; TRBD1 agrees at 7 bases. V lost 10 bases to trimming and J lost 7 bases; unmatched junction nucleotides: 7. The germline CDR1 and CDR2 sequences are MNHEY and SMNVEV (reference sequence). The CDR3 spans 12 residues. The CDR3 coding sequence is TGTGCCACTGGGGACAGCGGGCAGCCCCAGCATTTT. It encodes CATGDSGQPQHF.

The chain links TRBV19 to TRBJ2-7; D is ambiguous. This CDR3 is 16 amino acids long. Trimming cost V 1 base and J 1 base, with 14 bases left between them. Germline V gives CDR1 LNHDA, CDR2 SQIVND (reference sequence). As DNA, the CDR3 is TGTGCCAGTAGTATAGGCTGGACCTCAACTTCCTACGAGCAGTACTTC. Amino acids: CASSIGWTSTSYEQYF.

The chain couples TRBV6-1 to TRBJ1-1; no clear D gene. Germline V gene lookup returns CDR1 MNHNS and CDR2 SASEGT. This CDR3 has 14 residues. V dropped 2 bases and J dropped 5 bases, with 12 bases sitting between them. CDR3 sequence (DNA): TGTGCCAGCAGTGAATACCGACTCGGGACTGAAGCTTTCTTT. Its translation is CASSEYRLGTEAFF.

The rearrangement joins TRBV29-1 to TRBJ2-1, with 7 bases lining up with TRBD1. The CDR3 runs 12 residues. V was clipped by 8 bases and J by 1 base; unmatched bases: 2. The germline V gene has CDR1 SQVTM and CDR2 ANQGSEA. This CDR3 is CSLGQSYNEQFF. CDR3 DNA sequence: TGCAGCCTGGGACAGTCCTACAATGAGCAGTTCTTC.

The rearrangement uses TRBV6-4 and TRBJ2-3; the match to TRBD2 covers 12 bases. Germline V gene lookup returns CDR1 MRHNA and CDR2 SNTAGT. The CDR3 covers 14 residues. Losses at the gene ends were 4 bases for V and 4 bases for J; bases not matched to a gene: 0. The CDR3 protein is CASSGLAGADTQYF. The CDR3 region has the DNA TGTGCCAGCAGTGGACTAGCGGGAGCAGATACGCAGTATTTT.

The chain is built from TRBV4-1 and TRBJ2-3; D remains unclear. The CDR3 covers 13 residues. Per germline, CDR1 MGHRA and CDR2 YSYEKL. V dropped 4 bases and J dropped 5 bases, with 10 bases sitting between them. This chain's CDR3 is CASSLTNRDTQYF. CDR3 coding DNA: TGCGCCAGCAGCCTAACTAATCGAGATACGCAGTATTTT.

The CDR3 protein is CASSPAAYSNQPQHF. The CDR3, as DNA: TGTGCCAGCAGCCCGGCAGCATATAGCAATCAGCCCCAGCATTTT. V is TRBV5-5 and J is TRBJ1-5; D not certain. Germline V gene data show CDR1 as SGHKS and CDR2 as YYEKEE (reference sequence). V lost 4 bases, J lost 0 bases, and 11 bases lay in between. The CDR3 runs to 15 residues.

This clone has only a few counts. V gene TRBV5-1 combines with J gene TRBJ1-2; 9 bases line up with TRBD1. Trimming removed 3 bases from V and 6 bases from J; junction bases left unmatched: 3. The germline gives CDR1 SGHRS, CDR2 YFSETQ. The CDR3 is 13 amino acids. Here the CDR3 DNA reads TGCGCCAGCAGCTCGACAGGGGGTGATGGCTACACCTTC. Protein: CASSSTGGDGYTF.

The chain has TRBV10-2 and TRBJ2-3; 7 positions match TRBD2. With 7 bases clipped from V and 5 bases from J, the junction kept 12 bases outside the gene matches. Germline CDR1 WSHSY, CDR2 SAAADI. The CDR3 consists of 15 residues. In DNA form, the CDR3 reads TGCGCCAGCAAATCGGGGGGAGGGCCGGGAGATACGCAGTATTTT. Amino acids: CASKSGGGPGDTQYF.